The 27 T cell receptor beta chains reported below all come from one sample, sequenced in a study of Ad26.COV2.S vaccination and SARS-CoV-2 variants (dated by TCRdb to about 2021). The label giving this sample's treatment or condition can be read as: roughly 19 received Ad26.COV2.S at low or high dose, single or two shots; several received placebo; per-sample allocation not given. Repertoires of vaccine and placebo recipients were sequenced from samples taken on day 63 after the first injection. Library prep was done by the immunoSEQ multiplex PCR assay. TCRdb mirrors the immuneACCESS table, restricted to in-frame sequences. Some clones are absent from its copies; in checked studies, under half trace to an unresolved V gene, and the reason for the others is unknown. The sample data list fewer than 500,000 clones, and 80% to 95% of these were observed just once. Of the sample, approximately 12% falls within the top ten clones.

This material consisted of peripheral blood, taken in a trial of Ad26.COV2.S vaccine versus placebo. The receptors stem from a person between 18 and 60 years old who received the Ad26.COV2.S COVID-19 vaccine or a placebo.

CDR3 sequence (DNA): TGTGCCAGCAGTCGCCCAACAGATCCTGAAGCTTTCTTT. Its translation is CASSRPTDPEAFF. This rearrangement joins TRBV6-7 to TRBJ1-1; D call uncertain. TRBV6-7 has ORF status, its function being uncertain. This CDR3 contains 13 residues. Trimming removed 5 bases at V and 6 bases at J, with 13 bases between.

The CDR3: CASSLSSEKLFF. CDR3 nucleotides: TGTGCCAGCAGCCTATCCAGTGAAAAACTGTTTTTT. V usage is TRBV7-9 and J usage is TRBJ1-4; D ambiguous. Germline lookup yields CDR1 SEHNR and CDR2 FQNEAQ (reference sequence). The CDR3 contains 12 residues. Trimming took 5 bases from V and 7 from J, leaving 8 bases between them.

This chain joins TRBV5-1 and TRBJ1-3; D is ambiguous. Per the germline V gene, CDR1 is SGHRS and CDR2 is YFSETQ. This CDR3 has 14 residues. The V gene lost 4 bases and the J gene lost 2 bases, with 10 bases spanning the gap. The CDR3, as DNA: TGCGCCAGCAGCCAGGAAGGGACTGGAAACACCATATATTTT. Translation: CASSQEGTGNTIYF.

Here the CDR3 reads CATFAGTGDGYTF. Written as DNA, the CDR3 is TGTGCCACCTTCGCCGGGACAGGGGATGGCTACACCTTC. The chain joins TRBV2 to TRBJ1-2; TRBD1 agrees at 10 bases. The V gene end was trimmed by 10 bases and the J gene end by 6 bases; junction bases not matched to a gene: 8. CDR1 and CDR2 (germline): SNHLY, FYNNEI. The CDR3 is 13 amino acids.

This rearrangement joins TRBV7-2 to TRBJ2-3, with TRBD2 matching over 14 bases. The CDR3 length is 14 residues. J lost 14 bases, V lost 5 bases, and 9 bases had no gene match. Germline V lookup: CDR1 SGHTA, CDR2 FQGNSA. The CDR3 DNA reads TGTGCCAGCAGCGCCCCCGGGACTAGCGGGAGTTTGTATTTT. This codes for CASSAPGTSGSLYF. Based on the CDR3 plus reference TRBV7-2 and TRBJ2-3, the full variable domain is GAGVSQSPSNKVTEKGKDVELRCDPISGHTALYWYRQSLGQGLEFLIYFQGNSAPDKSGLPSDRFSAERTGGSVSTLTIQRTQQEDSAVYLCASSAPGTSGSLYFGPGTRLTVL.

The chain couples TRBV10-3 to TRBJ2-6; D is possibly TRBD2 (6 bases). CDR1 is ENHRY and CDR2 is SYGVKD in the germline V gene. This CDR3 spans 16 amino acids. Trimming stripped 7 bases from V and 0 bases from J, with 13 bases between. CDR3 protein: CAITGRGGSGANVLTF. The CDR3 DNA follows: TGTGCCATCACGGGGCGGGGAGGCTCTGGGGCCAACGTCCTGACTTTC.

The chain uses TRBV12-3 or TRBV12-4 and TRBJ1-1; perhaps TRBD1 as D (5 bases). The length of the CDR3 is 13 residues. Trimming cost V 2 bases and J 8 bases, with 12 bases left between them. CDR3 loop: CASSLRMAGEAFF. Written as DNA, the CDR3 is TGTGCCAGCAGTTTAAGAATGGCAGGGGAAGCTTTCTTT.

The chain has TRBV30 and TRBJ1-1; D is perhaps TRBD1 (5 bases). Germline CDR1 and CDR2: GTSNPN and SVGIG (reference sequence). CDR3 length equals 15 residues. Trimming took 1 base from V and 0 from J, leaving 12 bases between them. The CDR3 spells CAWSAVGTMNTEAFF. The CDR3 DNA is TGTGCCTGGAGTGCAGTCGGGACCATGAACACTGAAGCTTTCTTT.

This clone was seen only once. The chain couples TRBV28 to TRBJ1-2, with 8 bases identical to TRBD1. V was clipped by 10 bases and J by 3 bases; unmatched bases: 13. This CDR3 comprises 15 residues. Looked up from germline, CDR1 is MDHEN and CDR2 is SYDVKM. The chain's CDR3 is CATKPADRGDYGYTF. In DNA, the CDR3 is TGTGCCACCAAACCCGCCGACAGGGGCGACTATGGCTACACCTTC.

The chain recombines TRBV4-3 with TRBJ2-1; D is undetermined. CDR3 length: 15 amino acids. V shed 0 bases and J shed 10 bases, with 16 bases lying between them. The germline V gene encodes CDR1 LGHNA and CDR2 YSLEER. The CDR3 nucleotides read TGCGCCAGCAGCCAAGAAGGGATTCCAATTGTGGAGCAGTTCTTC. Protein product: CASSQEGIPIVEQFF.

Concerning this clone: No DNA is shown, since the ends of the CDR3 on it are uncertain; the CDR3 is the one TCRdb lists. The chain employs TRBV30 and TRBJ1-1. The CDR3 region is 13 residues in length, termini included. Per the germline V gene, CDR1 is GTSNPN and CDR2 is SVGIG (reference sequence). CDR3 residues: CAWSVGTGTRSFF.

The chain has TRBV5-1 and TRBJ2-7; D is ambiguous. Germline V gene lookup returns CDR1 SGHRS and CDR2 YFSETQ. The CDR3 is made up of 15 amino acids. Trimming left V 1 base short and J 5 bases short, with 16 bases between. CDR3 region: CASSLNLGFWNEQYF. The CDR3 DNA reads as TGCGCCAGCAGCTTGAATCTGGGTTTTTGGAACGAGCAGTACTTC.

This sequence joins TRBV9 and TRBJ2-1; TRBD2 is a possible D gene (6 bases). Germline lookup yields CDR1 SGDLS and CDR2 YYNGEE. The germline V and J ends were trimmed by 7 bases and 1 base, with 15 bases remaining between them. The CDR3 extends over 15 amino acids. The CDR3 nucleotides are TGTGCCAGCGCACCGGGACTCCTTTCCTACAATGAGCAGTTCTTC. This gives the protein CASAPGLLSYNEQFF.

The rearrangement links TRBV6-4 to TRBJ1-1; no firm D call. V gave up 2 bases and J gave up 4 bases, with 8 bases separating them. The CDR3 is 13 amino acids. Germline V lookup: CDR1 MRHNA, CDR2 SNTAGT. The CDR3 loop reads CASSDTLGTEAFF. CDR3 DNA sequence: TGTGCCAGCAGTGACACCTTGGGCACTGAAGCTTTCTTT.

This chain links TRBV7-6 with TRBJ2-1; D is ambiguous. Trimming shortened V by 5 bases and J by 6 bases, and 11 bases separated the two germline ends. The length of the CDR3 is 13 residues. In germline, CDR1 is SGHVS, CDR2 FNYEAQ. The CDR3 nucleotides are TGTGCCAGCAGCGCCTATACTGGCAATGAGCAGTTCTTC. It specifies CASSAYTGNEQFF.

The count of this clone is one. The V call is TRBV6-5, the J call TRBJ2-1; 10 nucleotides align to TRBD2. This CDR3 is 13 amino acids long. Germline V lookup: CDR1 MNHEY, CDR2 SVGAGI. Trimming took 9 bases from V and 6 from J; bases not matched to a gene: 5. The CDR3 protein is CASRTSGANEQFF. The CDR3 nucleotides are TGTGCCAGTCGGACTAGCGGAGCCAATGAGCAGTTCTTC.

V is TRBV19 and J is TRBJ1-5, with D possibly being TRBD1 (6 bases). CDR3 length: 15 amino acids. V was cut by 3 bases and J by 5 bases, with 14 bases left in between. Germline V CDR1 and CDR2: LNHDA, SQIVND (reference sequence). CDR3 sequence reads: CASSIVNRAYQPQHF. The CDR3 DNA sequence: TGTGCCAGTAGTATTGTGAACAGGGCATATCAGCCCCAGCATTTT.

The chain uses TRBV7-8 and TRBJ1-1, with D tentatively TRBD1 (5 bases). The V gene lost 5 bases and the J gene lost 1 base, with 11 bases spanning the gap. The germline V gene encodes CDR1 SGHVS and CDR2 FQNEAQ. CDR3 length: 14 amino acids. The CDR3 reads CASSPPGENTEAFF. CDR3 nucleotides: TGTGCCAGCAGCCCGCCGGGGGAGAACACTGAAGCTTTCTTT.

This clone was recorded once. The rearrangement joins TRBV7-2 to TRBJ2-3, with D uncertain. Germline V gene sequence: CDR1 SGHTA, CDR2 FQGNSA. The CDR3 runs 15 residues. Between the trimmed V and J ends, which lost 5 bases and 0 bases, there was a span of 12 bases. The DNA of the CDR3 is TGTGCCAGCAGCCCAGGTCGCTCTAGCACAGATACGCAGTATTTT. Amino acid sequence: CASSPGRSSTDTQYF.

The J gene is TRBJ2-1, the V gene TRBV6-2 or TRBV6-3, with 10 nucleotides matching TRBD2. Germline V gives CDR1 MNHEY, CDR2 SVGEGT. The V gene end was trimmed by 6 bases and the J gene end by 0 bases; junction bases not matched to a gene: 14. The length of the CDR3 is 19 residues. The CDR3 spells CASSLPGTSATSSYNEQFF. The DNA of the CDR3 is TGTGCCAGCAGCCTCCCCGGGACTAGCGCTACCAGCTCCTACAATGAGCAGTTCTTC.

The J gene is TRBJ1-6, the V gene TRBV27; TRBD1 might be the D (5 bases). CDR3 length equals 17 residues. V was cut by 7 bases and J by 0 bases, with 16 bases left in between. Germline loops: CDR1 MNHEY, CDR2 SMNVEV (reference sequence). The CDR3 sequence is CASKVREDLSYNSPLHF. The CDR3 region has the DNA TGTGCCAGCAAGGTCAGGGAGGACCTCTCCTATAATTCACCCCTCCACTTT.

The gene calls are TRBV10-1 and TRBJ2-3; D call uncertain. CDR3 length equals 12 residues. Germline-derived CDR1 and CDR2 are WNHNN and SYGVQD (reference sequence). With 4 bases removed from V and 6 bases from J, the gap between germline ends came to 8 bases. CDR3 DNA: TGCGCCAGCAGTGCCTCCCGGGATACGCAGTATTTT. This encodes CASSASRDTQYF.

The genes are TRBV20-1 and TRBJ2-1, with TRBD1 identical over 9 bases. V shed 3 bases, J shed 7 bases, and the junction held 1 base outside the gene matches. Germline CDR1 reads DFQATT; CDR2 reads SNEGSKA (reference sequence). CDR3 length: 12 residues. CDR3 nucleotides: TGCAGTGCTAGTGGGACAGGGAATGAGCAGTTCTTC. Amino acids: CSASGTGNEQFF.

V usage is TRBV1 and J usage is TRBJ2-1; the D call TRBD2 from the table was never checked on the DNA. TRBV1 is termed a pseudogene. This CDR3 has 16 amino acids. DNA of the CDR3: TGCACCAGCAGCCAACGAGGGACTAGCGGGAGAAATGAGCAGTTCTTC. Protein: CTSSQRGTSGRNEQFF.

In the case of this clone: Other DNA sequences from this sample encode an identical CDR3 as well. V is TRBV5-1 and J is TRBJ2-3, with D possibly TRBD1 on 6 matching bases. The ends were cut back, 0 bases at V and 3 bases at J, with 8 bases in the middle. The CDR3 consists of 14 residues. Germline loops: CDR1 SGHRS, CDR2 YFSETQ. In DNA, the CDR3 is TGCGCCAGCAGCTTGGGACAGGATACAGATACGCAGTATTTT. Its translation is CASSLGQDTDTQYF.

The V gene is TRBV11-3, the J gene TRBJ2-7; a possible D gene is TRBD1 (6 bases). The V end was cut by 2 bases, the J end by 3 bases, with 11 bases between. CDR1 and CDR2 from the germline V gene are SGHNT and YENEEA. This CDR3 spans 14 amino acids. CDR3 sequence: CASSLMGHDYEQYF. The CDR3, as DNA: TGTGCCAGCAGCTTAATGGGACATGACTACGAGCAGTACTTC.

The chain employs TRBV5-5 and TRBJ2-7, with a tentative D call TRBD1 (6 bases). CDR3 length: 15 amino acids. Trimming took 1 base from V and 5 from J, leaving 16 bases between them. Germline loops: CDR1 SGHKS, CDR2 YYEKEE (reference sequence). The CDR3 here is CASSLWGQGSHEQYF. CDR3 coding DNA: TGTGCCAGCAGCTTGTGGGGGCAGGGGTCCCACGAGCAGTACTTC.